The 5 T cell receptor beta chains listed next were all sequenced from one sample in a study of cytomegalovirus exposure and HLA in healthy donors. Primers for the PCR totalled 60 Vbeta and 13 Jbeta. Data came from immunoSEQ multiplex PCR; TCRdb stores just in-frame clones and leaves some out. The table records fewer than 70,000 clones, around 83% of them present only once. Input material: PBMCs. All receptors come from a human donor in good health.

This chain joins TRBV19 and TRBJ1-1; D gene unclear. The V end lost 6 bases, the J end lost 4 bases, and 15 bases lay between the germline ends. The CDR3 totals 14 residues. Germline V gene sequence: CDR1 LNHDA, CDR2 SQIVND (reference sequence). The CDR3 here is CASSSLRSPTEAFF. The CDR3 DNA is TGTGCCAGTAGCTCGCTGAGGTCCCCCACTGAAGCTTTCTTT.

The chain links TRBV7-8 to TRBJ1-1; TRBD1 might be the D (5 bases). Trimming shortened V by 3 bases and J by 0 bases, and 8 bases separated the two germline ends. Germline V gene sequence: CDR1 SGHVS, CDR2 FQNEAQ. CDR3 length equals 14 residues. CDR3 protein: CASSFGGMNTEAFF. CDR3 in DNA: TGTGCCAGCAGCTTTGGGGGGATGAACACTGAAGCTTTCTTT.

The J gene is TRBJ2-1, the V gene TRBV30; D gene unclear. From germline, CDR1 is GTSNPN and CDR2 SVGIG (reference sequence). Trimming shortened V by 5 bases and J by 11 bases, and 13 bases separated the two germline ends. The CDR3 is made up of 11 amino acids. The CDR3 here is CAWDTATQQFF. CDR3 DNA: TGTGCCTGGGACACCGCCACTCAGCAGTTCTTC.

V gene TRBV27 combines with J gene TRBJ2-5, with TRBD1 as a possible D gene (6 bases). The V end lost 4 bases, the J end lost 1 base, and 7 bases lay between the germline ends. This CDR3 region has 13 residues. CDR1 and CDR2 from the germline V gene are MNHEY and SMNVEV (reference sequence). CDR3 loop: CASSYRVQETQYF. The CDR3 DNA reads as TGTGCCAGCAGTTACAGGGTCCAAGAGACCCAGTACTTC.

This chain connects TRBV12-1 to TRBJ2-7; the table's TRBD2 call for D was not verified on the DNA. TRBV12-1 is a pseudogene locus. The CDR3 runs to 20 residues. The CDR3 region has the DNA TGTGCCAGCAGCCTATCTCGGGGGACTAGCGGGAGGGCCTTAGGAAGGGAGCAGTACTTC. It specifies CASSLSRGTSGRALGREQYF.